The 18 T cell receptor beta chains listed next were all sequenced from one sample in a study of T cell repertoires in cytomegalovirus infection. MiXCR was run by TCRdb on the reads, yielding one entry per CDR3 protein. The profile shows around 770,000 distinct CDR3 sequences, 25% to 30% of them singletons. Which antigens these TCRs recognize remains unknown. Sequencing used cultured CD8+ T cells from PBMCs, obtained from culture after CMV antigen stimulation. These receptors originate from a human donor in good health (CMV status not recorded). Some clones in this sample may be carry-over from other donors' samples.

This clonotype has a single count. This chain links TRBV15 with TRBJ2-1; possible D gene TRBD2, 5 bases. The CDR3 totals 16 residues. V gave up 1 base and J gave up 7 bases, with 17 bases separating them. Germline V gives CDR1 LNHNV, CDR2 YYDKDF (reference sequence). CDR3 loop: CATSRGTRIRYNEQFF. The CDR3 DNA reads as TGTGCCACCAGCAGAGGCACTAGGATAAGGTATAATGAGCAGTTCTTC.

There are a few counts of this clonotype. This chain joins TRBV10-3 and TRBJ1-2, with D unclear. V lost 9 bases and J 6 bases, leaving 11 bases between the germline ends. CDR1 and CDR2 (germline): ENHRY, SYGVKD. The CDR3 sequence is 11 residues long. The CDR3 here is CAILRLDGYTF. CDR3 DNA sequence: TGTGCCATTCTCCGACTGGATGGCTACACCTTC.

This clonotype turned up a few times. This chain links TRBV6-1 with TRBJ2-7; the D gene is possibly TRBD1 (6 bases). Between the trimmed V and J ends, which lost 1 base and 3 bases, there was a span of 10 bases. The CDR3 consists of 14 residues. Germline V gene lookup returns CDR1 MNHNS and CDR2 SASEGT. The CDR3 spells CASSEEGQIYEQYF. For the CDR3, the DNA is TGTGCCAGCAGTGAAGAAGGACAGATCTACGAGCAGTACTTC.

This clonotype has more than one count but fewer than ten. The rearrangement uses TRBV7-9 and TRBJ2-1, with TRBD2 matching over 9 bases. The CDR3 consists of 13 residues. Trimming took 1 base from V and 10 from J; bases not matched to a gene: 2. Germline CDR1 SEHNR, CDR2 FQNEAQ (reference sequence). The chain's CDR3 is CASSLGLAAEQFF. The CDR3 nucleotides are TGTGCCAGCAGCTTAGGACTAGCGGCGGAGCAGTTCTTC.

This clonotype was seen many times. A read error may produce the germline difference seen at one junction end. The V gene is TRBV4-1, the J gene TRBJ2-2, with 7 bases that match TRBD1. Per the germline V gene, CDR1 is MGHRA and CDR2 is YSYEKL. This CDR3 comprises 16 residues. The CDR3 is CASSQGWDSITGELFF. The CDR3, as DNA: TGCGCCAGCAGTCAAGGTTGGGACAGTATCACCGGGGAGCTGTTTTTT.

The chain employs TRBV19 and TRBJ1-6, with 7 bases lining up with TRBD1. The CDR3 totals 17 residues. The V gene end was trimmed by 3 bases and the J gene end by 10 bases; junction bases not matched to a gene: 15. In germline, CDR1 is LNHDA, CDR2 SQIVND (reference sequence). In DNA, the CDR3 is TGTGCCAGTAGTATGGACTCTAGGCGAGGGGGCGAATCACCCCTCCACTTT. It is translated as CASSMDSRRGGESPLHF.

This clonotype came up a few times. The chain recombines TRBV9 with TRBJ2-2, with D perhaps matching TRBD1 (6 bases). The length of the CDR3 is 14 residues. From germline, CDR1 is SGDLS and CDR2 YYNGEE. V was cut by 3 bases and J by 6 bases, with 12 bases left in between. CDR3 residues: CASSERGGSGELFF. CDR3 nucleotide sequence: TGTGCCAGCAGCGAGAGAGGGGGTTCCGGGGAGCTGTTTTTT.

The chain recombines TRBV6-5 with TRBJ2-1, with D possibly being TRBD2 (5 bases). This CDR3 is built from 14 residues. Trimming removed 0 bases from V and 5 bases from J, with 8 bases in between. Germline CDR1 and CDR2: MNHEY and SVGAGI. The DNA for the CDR3 is TGTGCCAGCAGTTACTCGGGAGTCGACAATGAGCAGTTCTTC. Encoded protein: CASSYSGVDNEQFF.

J is TRBJ2-3 and V is TRBV11-2; possibly TRBD1 for D (6 bases). The CDR3 contains 15 residues. The ends were cut back, 5 bases at V and 6 bases at J, with 18 bases in the middle. In germline, CDR1 is SGHAT, CDR2 FQNNGV. This CDR3 reads CASSTTGTIFDTQYF. In DNA, the CDR3 is TGTGCCAGCAGCACTACCGGGACAATATTTGATACGCAGTATTTT.

In its sample, this clonotype was seen a few times. V usage is TRBV4-3 and J usage is TRBJ2-1, with TRBD1 matching over 9 bases. V lost 6 bases and J lost 6; bases outside the gene matches: 9. The germline V gene has CDR1 LGHNA and CDR2 YSLEER. The CDR3 totals 15 residues. The CDR3 DNA follows: TGCGCCAGCAGTTACCGGGGGACAGGGCTCAATGAGCAGTTCTTC. Protein sequence: CASSYRGTGLNEQFF.

This clonotype was seen more than once but under ten times. The chain uses TRBV6-5 and TRBJ2-3; 9 bases map to TRBD2. The V and J ends lost 1 base and 5 bases, in that order; junction bases with no gene match: 7. CDR3 length equals 16 residues. Per the germline V gene, CDR1 is MNHEY and CDR2 is SVGAGI. As DNA, the CDR3 is TGTGCCAGCAGTTACTTCGCGGGGGGGCCGAAAGATACGCAGTATTTT. Protein product: CASSYFAGGPKDTQYF.

This clonotype was seen only a few times. Here the CDR3 DNA reads TGTGCCAGTAGCATCCGCAGGGGGCGGCGAACTGAAGCTTTCTTT. This encodes CASSIRRGRRTEAFF. This rearrangement joins TRBV19 to TRBJ1-1; TRBD1 matches 8 bases. Looked up from germline, CDR1 is LNHDA and CDR2 is SQIVND (reference sequence). The CDR3 consists of 15 residues. The J segment lost 5 bases and the V segment lost 6 bases, leaving 11 bases of the junction unmatched.

The chain uses TRBV6-5 and TRBJ1-2, with D maybe TRBD1 (6 bases). CDR3 length: 14 residues. V was trimmed by 6 bases and J by 3 bases, leaving 14 bases between them. Germline assignment: CDR1 MNHEY and CDR2 SVGAGI. The CDR3 reads CASSPMGGDYGYTF. In nucleotides, the CDR3 is TGTGCCAGCAGCCCTATGGGGGGCGACTATGGCTACACCTTC.

Only a few counts were recorded for this clonotype. The rearrangement uses TRBV19 and TRBJ2-1, with 7 bases that match TRBD1. Trimming cost V 5 bases and J 4 bases; bases outside gene matches: 8. Germline V lookup: CDR1 LNHDA, CDR2 SQIVND (reference sequence). The CDR3 covers 15 residues. The CDR3 is CASSALGGWYNEQFF. The CDR3 DNA reads TGTGCCAGTAGTGCGCTAGGGGGCTGGTACAATGAGCAGTTCTTC.

The rearrangement uses TRBV7-2 and TRBJ2-5; D uncertain. Trimming removed 6 bases at V and 2 bases at J, with 7 bases between. CDR3 length: 12 amino acids. Germline CDR1 and CDR2: SGHTA and FQGNSA. CDR3 sequence: CASRASQETQYF. CDR3 DNA: TGTGCCAGCAGGGCCTCACAAGAGACCCAGTACTTC.

The chain recombines TRBV7-6 with TRBJ1-1, with D uncertain. Germline values: CDR1 SGHVS, CDR2 FNYEAQ. This CDR3 has 14 residues. V was clipped by 1 base and J by 3 bases, with 9 bases between them. The CDR3 loop is CASSLDGEYTEAFF. The DNA for the CDR3 is TGTGCCAGCAGCTTAGATGGGGAATACACTGAAGCTTTCTTT.

Of note for this clonotype: A much larger clone is a single base away; this may be a read error. The chain has TRBV7-8 and TRBJ1-5; D not resolved. Per the germline V gene, CDR1 is SGHVS and CDR2 is FQNEAQ. This CDR3 comprises 15 residues. The DNA of the CDR3 is TGTGCCAGCAGCTCTGATGACGCGGGTCATCAGTCCCAGCATTTT. This encodes CASSSDDAGHQSQHF.

This clonotype occurred many times. The chain employs TRBV7-2 and TRBJ1-3; D remains unclear. The CDR3 totals 14 residues. Germline loops: CDR1 SGHTA, CDR2 FQGNSA. V dropped 3 bases and J dropped 4 bases, with 10 bases sitting between them. The CDR3 bases are TGTGCCAGCAGCTTCACAAAAACGGGAAACACCATATATTTT. It yields the protein CASSFTKTGNTIYF.